Each of the 2 T cell receptor beta chains below was sequenced from the same sample in a study of blood T cell repertoires in COVID-19. The data were produced by immunoSEQ multiplex PCR, yet TCRdb's version contains in-frame clones alone and is incomplete. The sample comprises about 170,000 clones, 83% of which are singletons, and around 19% rests with the top ten. The specimen was peripheral blood. These receptors were obtained from a woman in her 70s who had recovered from COVID-19.

The chain couples TRBV2 to TRBJ1-2; 7 nucleotides line up with TRBD1. Germline V lookup: CDR1 SNHLY, CDR2 FYNNEI. The CDR3 runs to 15 residues. V lost 0 bases and J lost 4; bases outside the gene matches: 5. CDR3 coding DNA: TGTGCCAGCAGTGAAGCAGGGGGCAGGACCTATGGCTACACCTTC. This sequence encodes CASSEAGGRTYGYTF.

The rearrangement uses TRBV28 and TRBJ1-1; D is perhaps TRBD1 (5 bases). Per germline, CDR1 MDHEN and CDR2 SYDVKM. Trimming stripped 8 bases from V and 11 bases from J, with 18 bases between. The CDR3 loop spans 12 amino acids. This chain's CDR3 is CASLGAAGGAFF. Written as DNA, the CDR3 is TGTGCCAGCCTCGGGGCAGCGGGTGGGGCTTTCTTT.